These T cell receptor beta chains were read from a single sample in a study of PD-1 blockade in classical Hodgkin lymphoma. TCRdb's copy holds only in-frame clones and misses some; the assay was immunoSEQ multiplex PCR. This table holds fewer than 100,000 clones, roughly 92% found once. Here the sequenced sample was peripheral blood mononuclear cells (PBMCs), taken at baseline. The receptors here all came from a human donor with classical Hodgkin lymphoma. Both conserved end residues are part of each CDR3. D genes are given only for firm matches. Rows may omit the clone size; those that give it use once, few, many or a size class.

length	size	V	D	J	DNA	CDR3
15	.	TRBV27	.	TRBJ1-4	TGTGCCAGCAGTTTATCCTCAGGCTATAATGAAAAACTGTTTTTT	CASSLSSGYNEKLFF
13	.	TRBV7-9	.	TRBJ1-2	TGTGCCTACAGTCCTCCTACTAACTATGGCTACACCTTC	CAYSPPTNYGYTF
15	.	TRBV6-5	.	TRBJ2-1	TGTGCCACCAATAAAGCCGGGACACAATACAATGAGCAGTTCTTC	CATNKAGTQYNEQFF
15	.	TRBV5-1	TRBD1	TRBJ2-3	TGCGCCAGCAGCTTCGGCTTGGGGACAGGGGATACGCAGTATTTT	CASSFGLGTGDTQYF
13	.	TRBV6-6	.	TRBJ2-7	TGTGCCAGCAGTTACGGGAGCGTCTACGAGCAGTACTTC	CASSYGSVYEQYF
16	.	TRBV27	.	TRBJ1-3	TGTGCCAGCAGCCAATTGGGGGCGAGCTCTGGAAACACCATATATTTT	CASSQLGASSGNTIYF
16	.	TRBV5-1	TRBD2	TRBJ2-3	TGCGCCAGCAGCTTGGGCGGCGGGAGGACTACAGATACGCAGTATTTT	CASSLGGGRTTDTQYF
12	.	TRBV29-1	.	TRBJ2-3	TGCAGCGTTGAAAGTCTAGAGGATACGCAGTATTTT	CSVESLEDTQYF
15	once	TRBV19	TRBD2	TRBJ2-1	TGTGCCAGTAGTCTCCAACCCTCTACTAGCGGGAGTACGTTCTTC	CASSLQPSTSGSTFF
16	once	TRBV27	.	TRBJ2-7	TGTGCCAGCAGTTTATCATGGGCAGGGATGGGCTACGAGCAGTACTTC	CASSLSWAGMGYEQYF
14	.	TRBV27	TRBD2	TRBJ2-1	TGTGCCAGCACAATGGGAGGGCGGTACAATGAGCAGTTCTTC	CASTMGGRYNEQFF
16	.	TRBV7-8	TRBD1	TRBJ2-7	TGTGCCAGCAGCTTAGTAATAGGGGGACAGCCTTACGAGCAGTACTTC	CASSLVIGGQPYEQYF
13	.	TRBV9	.	TRBJ1-1	TGTGCCAGCAGTGCGGGCGTGGGCACTGAAGCTTTCTTT	CASSAGVGTEAFF
14	few	TRBV5-4	TRBD1	TRBJ1-1	TGTGCCAGCAGCTCACAGGGGCGGGACACTGAAGCTTTCTTT	CASSSQGRDTEAFF
14	.	TRBV29-1	TRBD1	TRBJ1-2	TGCAGCGTTGAAGACAGGGGGCGCAACTATGGCTACACCTTC	CSVEDRGRNYGYTF
13	.	TRBV6-5	TRBD1	TRBJ2-1	TGTGCCAGCAGTGGCGACAGGGGTAATGAGCAGTTCTTC	CASSGDRGNEQFF
12	.	TRBV6-5	.	TRBJ1-4	TGTGCCAGCAAGGACAGCGGGGAAAAACTGTTTTTT	CASKDSGEKLFF
12	few	TRBV11-1	TRBD1	TRBJ2-7	TGTGCCAGCAGCCACCGGACAGGCGAGCAGTACTTC	CASSHRTGEQYF
17	.	TRBV7-3	.	TRBJ2-1	TGTGCCAGCAGCTTAACCTTGGGGGTCGGAAGGGGAGATGAGCAGTTCTTC	CASSLTLGVGRGDEQFF
14	.	TRBV6-1	.	TRBJ2-7	TGTGCCAGCACGCTAGTCACAGGAACCTACGAGCAGTACTTC	CASTLVTGTYEQYF
11	.	TRBV18	.	TRBJ2-5	TGTGCCAGCTCACCCGCAGAGACCCAGTACTTC	CASSPAETQYF
14	.	TRBV27	.	TRBJ1-1	TGTGCCAGCAGCCCCCCTCCGCCCAACACTGAAGCTTTCTTT	CASSPPPPNTEAFF
11	.	TRBV30	.	TRBJ2-5	TGTGCCTGGAGTGTATCCGTAACCCAGTACTTC	CAWSVSVTQYF
14	.	TRBV6-5	TRBD1	TRBJ2-7	TGTGCCAGCAGTTACCGGCCAGGGGGCTATGAGCAGTACTTC	CASSYRPGGYEQYF
15	.	TRBV2	.	TRBJ2-7	TGTGCCAGCAGCAATAGGAATCGTCTGACCTACGAGCAGTACTTC	CASSNRNRLTYEQYF
16	.	TRBV5-1	TRBD2	TRBJ2-1	TGCGCCAGCACCCACGGGGCGGGAGGGAGTAGTAATGAGCAGTTCTTC	CASTHGAGGSSNEQFF
15	.	TRBV2	.	TRBJ1-4	TGTGCCAGCACTCTCCGGGCCAACGCTAATGAAAAACTGTTTTTT	CASTLRANANEKLFF
16	.	TRBV19	.	TRBJ2-7	TGTGCCAGTAGTATGGGGAGGCAGCCGTACGTCCACGAGCAGTACTTC	CASSMGRQPYVHEQYF
13	.	TRBV6-5	TRBD1	TRBJ2-7	TGTGCCAGCAGTGGACAGGGGACGTACGAGCAGTACTTC	CASSGQGTYEQYF
11	.	TRBV20-1	.	TRBJ2-1	TGCAGTGGGGACATTCAGAATGAGCAGTTCTTC	CSGDIQNEQFF
14	once	TRBV5-6	.	TRBJ1-5	TGTGCCAGCAGCTTGGAAGGGACACTTCAGCCCCAGCATTTT	CASSLEGTLQPQHF
19	.	TRBV19	.	TRBJ2-3	TGTGCCAGTAGTCACTTACGTGACCCAGCGCCCCGTAGCACAGATACGCAGTATTTT	CASSHLRDPAPRSTDTQYF
14	.	TRBV27	.	TRBJ2-1	TGTGCCAGCAGAAGAATATTAAACTACAATGAGCAGTTCTTC	CASRRILNYNEQFF
16	.	TRBV9	.	TRBJ2-1	TGTGCCAGCAGCCCGAGAGGGGCGGGGTCTATCAATGAGCAGTTCTTC	CASSPRGAGSINEQFF